The rows below give T cell receptor beta chains drawn from one sample of a study of PD-L1 blockade in urothelial cancer. Assay used: immunoSEQ multiplex PCR; TCRdb lists only in-frame clones, some missing. The sample holds tens of thousands of clones, around 87% seen once. The sequencing here drew on PBMCs, taken around atezolizumab (anti-PD-L1) treatment. The origin of the receptors is a man aged 55 to 69 with urothelial cancer. Both conserved end residues are part of each CDR3. Each record gives: D gene, clone size, J gene, V gene, CDR3 protein, CDR3 DNA. A D gene is named only where the DNA matches it firmly. Clone sizes are given selectively: once, few, many, or a class where the clone is expanded.

>TRBD2|NA|TRBJ2-7|TRBV19
CASSDLASGRKDEQYF
TGTGCCAGTAGTGACCTGGCTAGCGGGAGGAAGGACGAGCAGTACTTC
>TRBD2|few|TRBJ2-1|TRBV5-1
CASSRTSGYYNEQFF
TGCGCCAGCAGCCGGACTAGCGGGTACTACAATGAGCAGTTCTTC
>TRBD1|NA|TRBJ1-2|TRBV5-1
CASSEGQGGLRYGYTF
TGCGCCAGCAGCGAAGGACAGGGGGGTCTACGGTATGGCTACACCTTC
>TRBD1|NA|TRBJ1-5|TRBV9
CASSPGQGVQPQHF
TGTGCCAGCAGCCCCGGACAGGGTGTGCAGCCCCAGCATTTT
>NA|NA|TRBJ2-3|TRBV15
CATSRDRGYPSTDTQYF
TGTGCCACCAGCAGAGATCGGGGATACCCTAGCACAGATACGCAGTATTTT
>NA|NA|TRBJ1-1|TRBV14
CASSQDLSWETEAFF
TGTGCCAGCAGCCAAGATTTGTCGTGGGAGACTGAAGCTTTCTTT
>NA|NA|TRBJ1-3|TRBV6-5
CASSYSRISGNTIYF
TGTGCCAGCAGTTACTCCCGTATCTCTGGAAACACCATATATTTT
>NA|NA|TRBJ1-5|TRBV19
CASSIDRPRLASNQPQHF
TGTGCCAGTAGTATAGATAGACCCAGGCTTGCGAGCAATCAGCCCCAGCATTTT
>TRBD2|NA|TRBJ2-2|TRBV11-3
CASTSGTSGATGELFF
TGTGCCAGCACCTCCGGGACTAGCGGGGCAACCGGGGAGCTGTTTTTT
>TRBD1|NA|TRBJ2-3|TRBV5-1
CASRPRQGAGDTQYF
TGCGCCAGCAGACCTCGACAGGGGGCAGGTGATACGCAGTATTTT
>TRBD1|NA|TRBJ2-7|TRBV5-4
CASSLPQGAEYEQYF
TGTGCCAGCAGCTTGCCACAGGGGGCAGAATACGAGCAGTACTTC
>TRBD1|NA|TRBJ1-1|TRBV5-4
CASSPAGQGNTEAFF
TGTGCCAGCAGCCCAGCGGGACAGGGAAACACTGAAGCTTTCTTT
>NA|NA|TRBJ1-5|TRBV5-6
CASSSEGGSKQPQHF
TGTGCCAGCAGCTCCGAGGGTGGATCAAAACAGCCCCAGCATTTT
>TRBD1|few|TRBJ1-4|TRBV19
CASTLDRVSEKLFF
TGTGCCAGTACCTTGGACAGGGTTAGTGAAAAACTGTTTTTT